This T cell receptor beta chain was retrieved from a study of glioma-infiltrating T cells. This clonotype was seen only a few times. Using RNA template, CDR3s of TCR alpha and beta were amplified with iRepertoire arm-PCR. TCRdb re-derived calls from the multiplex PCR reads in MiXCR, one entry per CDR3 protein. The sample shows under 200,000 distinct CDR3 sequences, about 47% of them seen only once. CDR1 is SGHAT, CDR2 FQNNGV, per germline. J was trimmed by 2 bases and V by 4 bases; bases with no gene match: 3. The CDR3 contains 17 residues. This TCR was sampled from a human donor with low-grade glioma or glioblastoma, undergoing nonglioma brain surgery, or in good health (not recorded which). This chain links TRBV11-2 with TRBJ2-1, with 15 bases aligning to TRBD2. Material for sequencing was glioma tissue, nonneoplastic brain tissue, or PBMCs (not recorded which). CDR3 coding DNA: TGTGCCAGCAGCTCCAGGACTAGCGGGAGGGCCTACAATGAGCAGTTCTTC. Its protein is CASSSRTSGRAYNEQFF.